This T cell receptor beta chain was profiled in a study of cytomegalovirus exposure and HLA in healthy donors. Overall study: Both the roughly 120 validation repertoires and the 666 first-cohort repertoires used the same platform, as reported by a later analysis. Study findings and constraints: It was 150 or so TCR beta chains that were listed as cytomegalovirus-associated.

Details on this clone: Its specificity is unknown.

The CDR3 is 14 amino acids. Germline CDR1 and CDR2: MDHEN and SYDVKM. Using immunoSEQ multiplex PCR, the repertoire was profiled, and TCRdb retains in-frame clones only, with some absent. The sample shows 70,000 or so clones, about 95% of them seen only once. The sample consisted of PBMCs. This TCR was recovered from a woman aged 18 to 35 in good health and CMV-seronegative. The V call is TRBV28, the J call TRBJ2-5; 7 nucleotides match TRBD1. The J call may be wrong; the DNA end is better matched by TRBJ2-7. The CDR3 loop reads CASSLRTGPYEQYF. The CDR3 region has the DNA TGTGCCAGCAGTTTAAGGACAGGCCCCTACGAGCAGTACTTC.